The rows below give T cell receptor beta chains drawn from one sample of a study of cytomegalovirus exposure and HLA in healthy donors. The data were produced by immunoSEQ multiplex PCR, yet TCRdb's version contains in-frame clones alone and is incomplete. The data show approximately 160,000 clones, with roughly two thirds seen just once and about 2.9% held by the top ten. The sequenced sample consisted of PBMCs. The receptors derive from a woman between 40 and 55 years old in good health and CMV-seropositive. Each CDR3 is given with its conserved first and last residue. D genes are given only for firm matches. Clone sizes are given selectively: once, few, many, or a class where the clone is expanded.

V gene: TRBV5-1; D gene: TRBD2; clone size: .; J gene: TRBJ2-1; CDR3 DNA: TGCGCCAGCAGCTTGCATAGCGGGGACACCTACAATGAGCAGTTCTTC; CDR3 protein: CASSLHSGDTYNEQFF
V gene: TRBV5-1; D gene: TRBD2; clone size: .; J gene: TRBJ2-3; CDR3 DNA: TGCGCCAGCAGCTTGGACGGACTAGCGGGGACCACAGATACGCAGTATTTT; CDR3 protein: CASSLDGLAGTTDTQYF
V gene: TRBV4-3; D gene: .; clone size: few; J gene: TRBJ2-5; CDR3 DNA: TGCGCCAGCAGCCCCGAACACGACCTAGGAGAGACCCAGTACTTC; CDR3 protein: CASSPEHDLGETQYF
V gene: TRBV28; D gene: .; clone size: once; J gene: TRBJ1-2; CDR3 DNA: TGTGCCAGCAGTTTTGCCCGGAACCTAAACTATGGCTACCCCTTC; CDR3 protein: CASSFARNLNYGYPF
V gene: TRBV15; D gene: TRBD1; clone size: .; J gene: TRBJ1-6; CDR3 DNA: TGTGCCACCAGCAGAGGGCCGGGACAGATCTTTTATAATTCACCCCTCCACTTT; CDR3 protein: CATSRGPGQIFYNSPLHF
V gene: TRBV2; D gene: .; clone size: few; J gene: TRBJ1-2; CDR3 DNA: TGTGCCAGCAGACACGACAGGCACTATGGCTACACCTTC; CDR3 protein: CASRHDRHYGYTF
V gene: TRBV4-1; D gene: .; clone size: .; J gene: TRBJ2-7; CDR3 DNA: TGCGCCAGCAGCCAATCCCCCACAGCCACCGAGCAGTACTTC; CDR3 protein: CASSQSPTATEQYF
V gene: TRBV6-5; D gene: TRBD1; clone size: once; J gene: TRBJ1-4; CDR3 DNA: TGTGCCAGCAGGGGACAGGGCAATGAAAAACTGTTTTTT; CDR3 protein: CASRGQGNEKLFF
V gene: TRBV4-1; D gene: TRBD1; clone size: .; J gene: TRBJ1-2; CDR3 DNA: TGCGCCAGCAGCCAAGGGAGGACAGGGAAAAACTATGGCTACACCTTC; CDR3 protein: CASSQGRTGKNYGYTF
V gene: TRBV7-9; D gene: .; clone size: .; J gene: TRBJ1-6; CDR3 DNA: TGTGCCAGCAGTCGTCTCAGCTCCTATAATTCACCCCTCCACTTT; CDR3 protein: CASSRLSSYNSPLHF
V gene: TRBV4-2; D gene: TRBD1; clone size: .; J gene: TRBJ1-1; CDR3 DNA: TGTGCCAGCAGCCCTGGGACAGGGGGCCGCGAAGCTTTCTTT; CDR3 protein: CASSPGTGGREAFF
V gene: TRBV5-1; D gene: .; clone size: .; J gene: TRBJ1-5; CDR3 DNA: TGCGCCAGCAGCTACCGGGGGGGGGACGGACAGCCCCAGCATTTT; CDR3 protein: CASSYRGGDGQPQHF
V gene: TRBV6-5; D gene: .; clone size: .; J gene: TRBJ2-7; CDR3 DNA: TGTGCCAGCAGTTGGGGCCGGGCCTTGAAATACGAGCAGTACTTC; CDR3 protein: CASSWGRALKYEQYF
V gene: TRBV16; D gene: .; clone size: .; J gene: TRBJ1-6; CDR3 DNA: TGTGCCAGCAGCCAATCGGTTGGGCGGGACTCACCCCTCCACTTT; CDR3 protein: CASSQSVGRDSPLHF
V gene: TRBV9; D gene: .; clone size: .; J gene: TRBJ1-1; CDR3 DNA: TGTGCCAGCAGCCCAACGAGGACGGGGGAGTCTGAAGCTTTCTTT; CDR3 protein: CASSPTRTGESEAFF
V gene: TRBV27; D gene: .; clone size: .; J gene: TRBJ1-2; CDR3 DNA: TGTGCCAGCGGTAGGCGGGACTATGGCTACACCTTC; CDR3 protein: CASGRRDYGYTF
V gene: TRBV7-7; D gene: TRBD1; clone size: .; J gene: TRBJ1-3; CDR3 DNA: TGTGCTAGCAGCTCCCTGGACAGGGGCGAGTTCGGGGCTACTGGAAACACCATATATTTT; CDR3 protein: CASSSLDRGEFGATGNTIYF
V gene: TRBV18; D gene: .; clone size: .; J gene: TRBJ1-4; CDR3 DNA: TGTGCCAGCTCACGGGGGGCAACTAATGAAAAACTGTTTTTT; CDR3 protein: CASSRGATNEKLFF
V gene: TRBV7-9; D gene: .; clone size: .; J gene: TRBJ2-2; CDR3 DNA: TGTGCCAGCAGCCCCCAGCGGACCACCGGGGAGCTGTTTTTT; CDR3 protein: CASSPQRTTGELFF
V gene: TRBV4-2; D gene: TRBD2; clone size: .; J gene: TRBJ2-7; CDR3 DNA: TGTGCCAGCAGCCAGGGACTAGCGGGAGCAGCCTACGAGCAGTACTTC; CDR3 protein: CASSQGLAGAAYEQYF
V gene: TRBV19; D gene: TRBD1; clone size: .; J gene: TRBJ1-5; CDR3 DNA: TGTGCCAGTAGTGGTCAAAAGGGGGACAGGAATCAGCCCCAGCATTTT; CDR3 protein: CASSGQKGDRNQPQHF
V gene: TRBV28; D gene: TRBD1; clone size: .; J gene: TRBJ1-2; CDR3 DNA: TGTGCCAGCAGTATACCACAGGGGATCTACACCTTC; CDR3 protein: CASSIPQGIYTF
V gene: TRBV6-1; D gene: .; clone size: .; J gene: TRBJ2-7; CDR3 DNA: TGTGCCAGCAGGCAGGGGCACGAGCAGTACTTC; CDR3 protein: CASRQGHEQYF
V gene: TRBV19; D gene: TRBD1; clone size: .; J gene: TRBJ1-1; CDR3 DNA: TGTGCCAGTAGTATGCCAGGGGGTGGACGGACTGAAGCTTTCTTT; CDR3 protein: CASSMPGGGRTEAFF
V gene: TRBV2; D gene: .; clone size: .; J gene: TRBJ2-7; CDR3 DNA: TGTGCCAGCAGTGAACGGGTTTCCTACGAGCAGTACTTC; CDR3 protein: CASSERVSYEQYF
V gene: TRBV9; D gene: TRBD2; clone size: .; J gene: TRBJ2-5; CDR3 DNA: TGTGCCAGCAGCGTCATAGCGGGAGCCGTCCAAGAGACCCAGTACTTC; CDR3 protein: CASSVIAGAVQETQYF
V gene: TRBV29-1; D gene: .; clone size: once; J gene: TRBJ2-7; CDR3 DNA: TGCAGCGTTGATTTACAGGGCCACGAGCAGTACTTC; CDR3 protein: CSVDLQGHEQYF